Below are 31 T cell receptor beta chains sequenced from a single sample in a study of blood T cell repertoires in COVID-19. TCRdb's copy holds only in-frame clones and misses some; the assay was immunoSEQ multiplex PCR. The sample comprises about 300,000 clones, nearly 90% of which are singletons, and around 4.3% rests with the top ten. Sequenced material: PBMCs or T cells enriched from blood (not recorded which). The receptors come from a woman between 18 and 29 years old with acute COVID-19.

This clone was seen just once. The junction differs from germline at one of its ends, possibly a read error. The chain combines TRBV7-7 with TRBJ2-5; the D gene is possibly TRBD1 (7 bases). Looked up from germline, CDR1 is SSHAT and CDR2 is FNYEAQ (reference sequence). The CDR3 is 15 amino acids. The CDR3 bases are TGTGCTAGCAGCTTAACTCAGGGGGGCGTGGAGACCCAGTACTTC. This translates into CASSLTQGGVETQYF.

The chain couples TRBV5-1 to TRBJ1-4, with D tentatively TRBD1 (6 bases). Between the trimmed V and J ends, which lost 4 bases and 8 bases, there was a span of 15 bases. From germline, CDR1 is SGHRS and CDR2 YFSETQ. The CDR3 has 14 residues. The DNA for the CDR3 is TGCGCCAGCAGCGTGTCGACAGGTGGGGAAAAACTGTTTTTT. Its protein product is CASSVSTGGEKLFF.

The chain combines TRBV5-1 with TRBJ1-4; 7 bases agree with TRBD1. This CDR3 region has 14 residues. CDR1 and CDR2 from the germline V gene are SGHRS and YFSETQ. Losses at the gene ends were 4 bases for V and 8 bases for J; bases not matched to a gene: 8. CDR3 coding DNA: TGCGCCAGCAGCGGTACAGCGGACAGGGAAAAACTGTTTTTT. This encodes CASSGTADREKLFF. Full variable domain (rest looked up from reference TRBV5-1 and TRBJ1-4): KAGVTQTPRYLIKTRGQQVTLSCSPISGHRSVSWYQQTPGQGLQFLFEYFSETQRNKGNFPGRFSGRQFSNSRSEMNVSTLELGDSALYLCASSGTADREKLFFGSGTQLSVL.

In this sample, this clone turned up a few times. The chain carries TRBV3-1 (or the pseudogene TRBV3-2) and TRBJ1-2; 11 bases map to TRBD1. Germline CDR1 LGHDT, CDR2 YNNKEL (reference sequence). This CDR3 has 16 residues. The junction had 8 bases not matched to a gene; V was cut back by 4 bases and J by 4 bases. The CDR3: CASSPSDRGRLYGYTF. The CDR3 coding sequence is TGTGCCAGCAGCCCTTCGGACAGGGGGCGTCTCTATGGCTACACCTTC.

This clone was observed a handful of times. This chain joins TRBV7-2 and TRBJ1-4; possibly TRBD1 for D (6 bases). This CDR3 comprises 13 residues. Germline lookup yields CDR1 SGHTA and CDR2 FQGNSA. V was pared by 3 bases and J by 10 bases, with 12 bases between. CDR3 protein: CASSFSGEGKLFF. The CDR3 DNA reads TGTGCCAGCAGCTTCTCAGGGGAGGGAAAACTGTTTTTT.

The rearrangement uses TRBV7-9 and TRBJ2-7; 7 bases map to TRBD2. The CDR3 contains 14 residues. Germline values: CDR1 SEHNR, CDR2 FQNEAQ (reference sequence). V shed 4 bases and J 6 bases; nucleotides not matched to a gene: 9. This CDR3 is CASSWGGEGVEQYF. The CDR3, as DNA: TGTGCCAGCAGCTGGGGAGGGGAGGGCGTCGAGCAGTACTTC. Full variable domain (remainder filled in from reference TRBV7-9 and TRBJ2-7): DTGVSQNPRHKITKRGQNVTFRCDPISEHNRLYWYRQTLGQGPEFLTYFQNEAQLEKSRLLSDRFSAERPKGSFSTLEIQRTEQGDSAMYLCASSWGGEGVEQYFGPGTRLTVT.

V and J are TRBV2 and TRBJ1-2, with D perhaps matching TRBD1 (5 bases). The CDR3 sequence is 14 residues long. The germline V gene has CDR1 SNHLY and CDR2 FYNNEI. V was pared by 3 bases and J by 3 bases, with 11 bases between. The CDR3 loop is CASSEVRQHYGYTF. In DNA form, the CDR3 reads TGTGCCAGCAGTGAGGTCAGACAGCACTATGGCTACACCTTC.

The CDR3 DNA sequence: TGTGCCAGCAGCTGGCGGGGACAGGGGTCCTATGGCTACACCTTC. Translating it yields CASSWRGQGSYGYTF. The chain uses TRBV5-6 and TRBJ1-2, with 10 bases lining up with TRBD1. V shed 3 bases, J shed 4 bases, and the junction held 6 bases outside the gene matches. CDR3 size: 15 residues. The germline gives CDR1 SGHDT, CDR2 YYEEEE.

This chain links TRBV19 with TRBJ1-5; D may be TRBD1 (5 bases). This CDR3 has 16 amino acids. V dropped 9 bases and J dropped 4 bases, with 22 bases sitting between them. The V gene's germline CDR1 is LNHDA and CDR2 SQIVND (reference sequence). CDR3 sequence reads: CASRGVGQGGNQPQHF. The CDR3 nucleotides are TGTGCCAGCCGGGGGGTCGGCCAGGGTGGAAATCAGCCCCAGCATTTT.

The rearrangement uses TRBV13 and TRBJ2-1; weak D call: TRBD1 (5 bases). Germline V CDR1 and CDR2: PRHDT, FYEKMQ (reference sequence). The CDR3 covers 15 residues. The V end was cut by 2 bases, the J end by 7 bases, with 15 bases between. The CDR3 reads CASSLLVGKGNEQFF. As DNA, the CDR3 is TGTGCCAGCAGCTTATTGGTGGGGAAGGGGAATGAGCAGTTCTTC.

This chain uses TRBV28 with TRBJ1-2; tentative D call: TRBD1 (6 bases). Germline V gene sequence: CDR1 MDHEN, CDR2 SYDVKM. The germline V and J ends were trimmed by 2 bases and 5 bases, with 24 bases remaining between them. The CDR3 spans 18 residues. CDR3 bases: TGTGCCAGCAGTTTACCCTCCTTCTATCAGTCACAGGGTTATGGCTACACCTTC. Its protein product is CASSLPSFYQSQGYGYTF.

The chain links TRBV29-1 to TRBJ2-3, with 10 bases aligning to TRBD2. Per the germline V gene, CDR1 is SQVTM and CDR2 is ANQGSEA. This CDR3 comprises 15 residues. The V gene end was trimmed by 3 bases and the J gene end by 4 bases; junction bases not matched to a gene: 7. The CDR3 bases are TGCAGCGTTGACCAGGCAGGACTAGCGGCAGATACGCAGTATTTT. Translating it yields CSVDQAGLAADTQYF.

V usage is TRBV5-8 and J usage is TRBJ1-1; TRBD1 matches at 9 bases. The V and J ends lost 2 bases and 5 bases, in that order; junction bases with no gene match: 7. Germline-derived CDR1 and CDR2 are SGHTS and YDEGEE. The CDR3 is 15 residues long. DNA of the CDR3: TGTGCCAGCAGCTTATCCGGGACAGGGCAGACTGAAGCTTTCTTT. Its translation is CASSLSGTGQTEAFF. Full variable domain (remainder filled in from reference TRBV5-8 and TRBJ1-1): EAGVTQSPTHLIKTRGQQATLRCSPISGHTSVYWYQQALGLGLQFLLWYDEGEERNRGNFPPRFSGRQFPNYSSELNVNALELEDSALYLCASSLSGTGQTEAFFGQGTRLTVV.

The V and J genes are TRBV7-2 and TRBJ2-5, with no clear D. CDR1 is SGHTA and CDR2 is FQGNSA in the germline V gene. Between the trimmed V and J ends, which lost 3 bases and 2 bases, there was a span of 10 bases. The CDR3 runs to 14 residues. This chain's CDR3 is CASSFISNQETQYF. For the CDR3, the DNA is TGTGCCAGCAGCTTTATATCTAATCAAGAGACCCAGTACTTC. Variable domain in full (rest from reference TRBV7-2 and TRBJ2-5): GAGVSQSPSNKVTEKGKDVELRCDPISGHTALYWYRQSLGQGLEFLIYFQGNSAPDKSGLPSDRFSAERTGGSVSTLTIQRTQQEDSAVYLCASSFISNQETQYFGPGTRLLVL.

The CDR3 region is CSVWGEWDEQYF. The CDR3 nucleotides read TGCAGCGTGTGGGGGGAATGGGACGAGCAGTACTTC. V is TRBV29-1 and J is TRBJ2-7; tentatively, D is TRBD2 (6 bases). This CDR3 has 12 residues. Trimming took off 6 bases at V and 5 bases at J, with 14 bases between the two ends. The germline V gene has CDR1 SQVTM and CDR2 ANQGSEA.

This clone has just a few counts. The chain combines TRBV7-6 with TRBJ1-5; 7 nucleotides match TRBD1. The V segment lost 5 bases and the J segment 5 bases; nucleotides outside the gene matches: 3. CDR1 and CDR2 from the germline V gene are SGHVS and FNYEAQ. The CDR3 runs 13 residues. CDR3 loop: CASSRQGHQPQHF. The CDR3 bases are TGTGCCAGCAGCCGACAGGGACATCAGCCCCAGCATTTT.

The count of this clone is one. The CDR3 sequence is CASSQTRRVPEPQHF. CDR3 sequence (DNA): TGTGCCAGCAGCCAAACCCGGAGGGTACCCGAGCCCCAGCATTTT. The chain employs TRBV5-6 and TRBJ1-5; D unresolved. V lost 4 bases and J lost 8, with 19 bases in between. This CDR3 region has 15 residues. The V gene's germline CDR1 is SGHDT and CDR2 YYEEEE.

The genes are TRBV28 and TRBJ2-3; D might be TRBD1 (5 bases). CDR3 length: 13 residues. V lost 8 bases, J lost 0 bases, and 9 bases lay in between. Germline V lookup: CDR1 MDHEN, CDR2 SYDVKM. The CDR3 DNA sequence: TGTGCCAGCGAGACAGCTAGCACAGATACGCAGTATTTT. This codes for CASETASTDTQYF.

This clone was recorded a few times. The chain combines TRBV7-6 with TRBJ1-6, with a tentative D call TRBD1 (5 bases). The CDR3 consists of 15 residues. V was clipped by 2 bases and J by 10 bases, with 15 bases between them. Germline CDR1 is SGHVS and CDR2 is FNYEAQ. CDR3 loop: CASSLSGTGWSPLHF. DNA for the CDR3: TGTGCCAGCAGCTTAAGTGGCACAGGTTGGTCACCCCTCCACTTT. The whole variable domain, remainder taken from reference TRBV7-6 and TRBJ1-6, is GAGVSQSPRYKVTKRGQDVALRCDPISGHVSLYWYRQALGQGPEFLTYFNYEAQQDKSGLPNDRFSAERPEGSISTLTIQRTEQRDSAMYRCASSLSGTGWSPLHFGNGTRLTVT.

On this clone itself: The identical CDR3 is also encoded by other nucleotide sequences in the sample. The V and J genes are TRBV14 and TRBJ1-1; D remains ambiguous. Trimming took 4 bases from V and 1 from J, leaving 7 bases between them. CDR3 length equals 13 residues. From germline, CDR1 is SGHDN and CDR2 FVKESK. The CDR3 here is CASSPLRNTEAFF. As DNA, the CDR3 is TGTGCCAGCAGCCCTCTAAGGAACACTGAAGCTTTCTTT. Filled out from reference TRBV14 and TRBJ1-1, the complete variable domain reads EAGVTQFPSHSVIEKGQTVTLRCDPISGHDNLYWYRRVMGKEIKFLLHFVKESKQDESGMPNNRFLAERTGGTYSTLKVQPAELEDSGVYFCASSPLRNTEAFFGQGTRLTVV.

The rearrangement joins TRBV27 to TRBJ2-1; 11 bases are shared with TRBD1. This CDR3 has 13 residues. Germline CDR1 and CDR2: MNHEY and SMNVEV (reference sequence). J lost 7 bases, V lost 11 bases, and 7 bases had no gene match. As DNA, the CDR3 is TGTGCCGTCAGCCGGGACAGGGGGAATGAGCAGTTCTTC. Translating gives CAVSRDRGNEQFF.

The rearrangement joins TRBV5-1 to TRBJ1-2; tentative D call: TRBD1 (6 bases). Germline V gives CDR1 SGHRS, CDR2 YFSETQ. Trimming shortened V by 1 base and J by 1 base, and 17 bases separated the two germline ends. The CDR3 totals 17 residues. The CDR3 nucleotides are TGCGCCAGCAGCTTGATTACCCGGACAGATAATAACTATGGCTACACCTTC. Its protein product is CASSLITRTDNNYGYTF.

CDR3 sequence (DNA): TGTGCCACCAGTGATTCCGCGGGAGGGATCACAGATACGCAGTATTTT. Residues: CATSDSAGGITDTQYF. V and J are TRBV24-1 and TRBJ2-3; TRBD2 matches at 9 bases. The CDR3 extends over 16 amino acids. From germline, CDR1 is KGHDR and CDR2 SFDVKD. The trim removed 2 bases at V and 2 bases at J, leaving 4 bases unmatched.

The chain employs TRBV3-1 (or the pseudogene TRBV3-2) and TRBJ2-7; 7 bases agree with TRBD2. From germline, CDR1 is LGHDT and CDR2 YNNKEL (reference sequence). This CDR3 is built from 15 residues. Trimming at V came to 1 base and at J to 2 bases, leaving 5 bases not matched to a gene. The CDR3 bases are TGTGCCAGCAGCCAAGTTGGGAGGGATCCCTACGAGCAGTACTTC. Translated, it gives CASSQVGRDPYEQYF.

V usage is TRBV7-8 and J usage is TRBJ1-2; 9 nucleotides align to TRBD1. V dropped 0 bases and J dropped 7; count of bases not matched to a gene: 6. Germline CDR1 reads SGHVS; CDR2 reads FQNEAQ. The length of the CDR3 is 15 residues. CDR3 nucleotides: TGTGCCAGCAGCTTAGCCTCACAGGGGGCGGCTGGCTACACCTTC. Residues: CASSLASQGAAGYTF.

The chain uses TRBV19 and TRBJ2-3, with 11 bases fitting TRBD2. CDR1 is LNHDA and CDR2 is SQIVND in the germline V gene (reference sequence). The CDR3 sequence is 17 residues long. V dropped 4 bases and J dropped 10; count of bases not matched to a gene: 16. The CDR3 region is CASSKGMETSGNRAQYF. DNA of the CDR3: TGTGCCAGTAGTAAAGGAATGGAGACTAGCGGGAACAGGGCGCAGTATTTT.

This clone has only one observation. V usage is TRBV7-8 and J usage is TRBJ2-5; D perhaps matches TRBD1 (6 bases). V was cut by 6 bases and J by 2 bases, with 16 bases left in between. Germline V CDR1 and CDR2: SGHVS, FQNEAQ. The CDR3 sequence is 15 residues long. The CDR3 reads CASSRNGQFQETQYF. As DNA, the CDR3 is TGTGCCAGCAGTCGAAACGGACAGTTTCAAGAGACCCAGTACTTC.

For the CDR3, the DNA is TGCGCCAGCAGCCAAGATCGGGTGGAGCGGGGCGTACAGCCCCAGCATTTT. It yields the protein CASSQDRVERGVQPQHF. The chain carries TRBV4-1 and TRBJ1-5, with D possibly being TRBD1 (5 bases). Trimming stripped 0 bases from V and 7 bases from J, with 19 bases between. CDR1 is MGHRA and CDR2 is YSYEKL in the germline V gene. The CDR3 is made up of 17 amino acids.

V usage is TRBV28 and J usage is TRBJ2-4, with 7 bases identical to TRBD2. CDR1 and CDR2 from the germline V gene are MDHEN and SYDVKM. The J segment lost 1 base and the V segment lost 3 bases, leaving 3 bases of the junction unmatched. The CDR3 totals 15 residues. DNA for the CDR3: TGTGCCAGCAGTTTCTTTAGCGGGGCCAAAAACATTCAGTACTTC. It encodes CASSFFSGAKNIQYF.

The chain joins TRBV28 to TRBJ1-5; the D gene is possibly TRBD1 (5 bases). The V gene's germline CDR1 is MDHEN and CDR2 SYDVKM. Trimming pared 4 bases from V and 0 bases from J, leaving 13 bases between. This CDR3 is 16 amino acids long. CDR3: CASSSHRSYSNQPQHF. The CDR3 DNA reads TGTGCCAGCAGTTCTCACAGGAGCTATAGCAATCAGCCCCAGCATTTT.

This chain links TRBV18 with TRBJ2-3, with TRBD2 identical over 10 bases. The CDR3 spans 14 residues. CDR1 and CDR2 from the germline V gene are KGHSH and LQKENI. The junction had 1 base not matched to a gene; V was cut back by 5 bases and J by 2 bases. CDR3 in DNA: TGTGCCAGCTCAGGACTAGCGGACACAGATACGCAGTATTTT. It codes for CASSGLADTDTQYF.